This passage covers 23 T cell receptor beta chains from one sample sequenced in a study of blood T cell repertoires in COVID-19. Repertoires were generated with immunoSEQ multiplex PCR, while TCRdb's copy carries only in-frame clones and drops some. The table includes hundreds of thousands of clones, approximately 87% detected once. Sequenced input: PBMCs or T cells enriched from blood (not recorded which). Receptors originate from a woman aged 45-65 years in a cohort exposed to, infected with or recovered from COVID-19 (not recorded which).

The gene calls are TRBV2 and TRBJ1-5, with D unclear. Germline values: CDR1 SNHLY, CDR2 FYNNEI. This CDR3 has 20 residues. Between the trimmed V and J ends, which lost 1 base and 2 bases, there was a span of 24 bases. CDR3 coding DNA: TGTGCCAGCAGTGAAGATCCTTGGAGGGTAGGTGTAGTTGGCAATCAGCCCCAGCATTTT. Translated: CASSEDPWRVGVVGNQPQHF.

The genes are TRBV2 and TRBJ2-1, with 7 positions matching TRBD1. Trimming removed 6 bases from V and 0 bases from J; junction bases left unmatched: 2. The germline CDR1 and CDR2 sequences are SNHLY and FYNNEI. This CDR3 is built from 14 residues. The CDR3 DNA is TGTGCCAGCAGACCAGGGGGCTCCTACAATGAGCAGTTCTTC. This sequence encodes CASRPGGSYNEQFF.

The gene calls are TRBV28 and TRBJ1-3; 8 bases are a match to TRBD1. The V gene end was trimmed by 6 bases and the J gene end by 8 bases; junction bases not matched to a gene: 9. Germline V gives CDR1 MDHEN, CDR2 SYDVKM. The CDR3 has 14 residues. CDR3 in amino acids: CASSLGTGLDTIYF. CDR3 bases: TGTGCCAGCAGCCTTGGGACAGGCTTAGACACCATATATTTT.

The CDR3 coding sequence is TGTGCCACCCGCCCTTTGGGACAGGGAGGGACTGAAGCTTTCTTT. This translates into CATRPLGQGGTEAFF. The V call is TRBV27, the J call TRBJ1-1, with 9 bases matching TRBD1. The CDR3 length is 15 residues. CDR1 is MNHEY, CDR2 SMNVEV, per germline (reference sequence). The trim removed 10 bases at V and 5 bases at J, leaving 14 bases unmatched.

The chain has TRBV30 and TRBJ2-7; possibly TRBD1 for D (6 bases). This CDR3 spans 13 amino acids. Germline CDR1 reads GTSNPN; CDR2 reads SVGIG (reference sequence). The V and J ends lost 4 bases and 7 bases respectively, with 17 bases between them. The CDR3 here is CAWNPGVHGEQYF. The CDR3 DNA is TGTGCCTGGAACCCAGGGGTCCATGGTGAGCAGTACTTC. Looking up the rest from reference TRBV30 and TRBJ2-7 gives the full variable domain: SQTIHQWPATLVQPVGSPLSLECTVEGTSNPNLYWYRQAAGRGLQLLFYSVGIGQISSEVPQNLSASRPQDRQFILSSKKLLLSDSGFYLCAWNPGVHGEQYFGPGTRLTVT.

This chain links TRBV5-4 with TRBJ1-1; possible D gene TRBD1, 5 bases. The CDR3 totals 13 residues. Trimming took 7 bases from V and 6 from J, leaving 16 bases between them. Germline CDR1 reads SGHNT; CDR2 reads YYREEE (reference sequence). The CDR3 DNA reads TGTGCCAGCTCTCGACGGGGGGTTGCTGAAGCTTTCTTT. Translated, it gives CASSRRGVAEAFF.

The CDR3 region is CASSVIAPFAKKNIQYF. DNA of the CDR3: TGTGCCAGCAGCGTAATAGCTCCCTTTGCAAAGAAAAACATTCAGTACTTC. This chain links TRBV3-1 (or the pseudogene TRBV3-2) with TRBJ2-4, with D uncertain. V dropped 5 bases and J dropped 4 bases, with 21 bases sitting between them. Germline CDR1 reads LGHDT; CDR2 reads YNNKEL (reference sequence). The CDR3 totals 17 residues.

The chain couples TRBV2 to TRBJ2-7; 11 positions agree with TRBD1. The junction had 3 bases not matched to a gene; V was cut back by 6 bases and J by 2 bases. Germline assignment: CDR1 SNHLY and CDR2 FYNNEI. There are 14 residues in the CDR3. In nucleotides, the CDR3 is TGTGCCAGCAGCTGGACAGGGGGCCCCTACGAGCAGTACTTC. Translating it yields CASSWTGGPYEQYF.

The gene calls are TRBV28 and TRBJ2-7; 11 bases fit TRBD1. The J segment lost 3 bases and the V segment lost 5 bases, leaving 6 bases of the junction unmatched. The CDR3 runs to 15 residues. Germline V CDR1 and CDR2: MDHEN, SYDVKM. In nucleotides, the CDR3 is TGTGCCAGCAGTCCTCAAGGGACAGGGGGCTACGAGCAGTACTTC. It specifies CASSPQGTGGYEQYF.

This chain joins TRBV4-2 and TRBJ1-1, with unresolved D. The CDR3 is 14 amino acids. Trimming left V 1 base short and J 5 bases short, with 11 bases between. The germline gives CDR1 LGHNA, CDR2 YNFKEQ. As DNA, the CDR3 is TGTGCCAGCAGCCAAGTCGACTCGGGGACTGAAGCTTTCTTT. This translates into CASSQVDSGTEAFF.

This clone was seen once. The chain couples TRBV11-1 to TRBJ2-2; 11 bases are a match to TRBD1. The CDR3 runs to 16 residues. V lost 5 bases to trimming and J lost 7 bases; unmatched junction nucleotides: 9. Germline CDR1 and CDR2: SGHAT and FQDESV (reference sequence). The CDR3 loop reads CASSASRTGGGGELFF. The CDR3 coding sequence is TGTGCCAGCAGCGCGAGCCGGACAGGGGGCGGCGGGGAGCTGTTTTTT. Drawing the rest from reference TRBV11-1 and TRBJ2-2, the complete variable domain is EAEVAQSPRYKITEKSQAVAFWCDPISGHATLYWYRQILGQGPELLVQFQDESVVDDSQLPKDRFSAERLKGVDSTLKIQPAELGDSAMYLCASSASRTGGGGELFFGEGSRLTVL.

The chain is built from TRBV5-4 and TRBJ1-1; D not resolved. The CDR3 is 13 amino acids. Deletions cut 0 bases from V and 3 bases from J, with 6 bases between. Germline assignment: CDR1 SGHNT and CDR2 YYREEE (reference sequence). The CDR3 nucleotides are TGTGCCAGCAGCTTGGATTCGGACACTGAAGCTTTCTTT. Protein sequence: CASSLDSDTEAFF.

The chain employs TRBV5-4 and TRBJ2-7; 7 bases agree with TRBD2. This CDR3 is built from 14 residues. Unmatched junction bases numbered 3, after V lost 0 bases and J lost 3 bases. Germline CDR1 reads SGHNT; CDR2 reads YYREEE (reference sequence). CDR3 residues: CASSLDAGDYEQYF. CDR3 nucleotide sequence: TGTGCCAGCAGCTTGGATGCGGGGGACTACGAGCAGTACTTC. Full variable domain (missing parts from reference TRBV5-4 and TRBJ2-7): ETGVTQSPTHLIKTRGQQVTLRCSSQSGHNTVSWYQQALGQGPQFIFQYYREEENGRGNFPPRFSGLQFPNYSSELNVNALELDDSALYLCASSLDAGDYEQYFGPGTRLTVT.

V gene TRBV11-3 combines with J gene TRBJ2-1; the match to TRBD2 covers 8 bases. J was trimmed by 7 bases and V by 0 bases; bases with no gene match: 8. CDR3 length: 16 residues. The germline V gene has CDR1 SGHNT and CDR2 YENEEA. The CDR3: CASSLDGAGGRNEQFF. In nucleotides, the CDR3 is TGTGCCAGCAGCTTAGATGGGGCGGGGGGCCGGAATGAGCAGTTCTTC.

The rearrangement links TRBV19 to TRBJ2-7; D call uncertain. The V and J ends lost 10 bases and 0 bases respectively, with 10 bases between them. This CDR3 contains 12 residues. CDR1 is LNHDA, CDR2 SQIVND, per germline (reference sequence). In DNA, the CDR3 is TGTGCCACCTGCCAGGTCTCCTACGAGCAGTACTTC. This codes for CATCQVSYEQYF.

Comments on this clone: Other DNA variants within this sample encode the same CDR3. The J gene is TRBJ2-3, the V gene TRBV28; maybe TRBD2 (6 bases). The ends were cut back, 2 bases at V and 2 bases at J, with 8 bases in the middle. This CDR3 comprises 14 residues. Germline V gives CDR1 MDHEN, CDR2 SYDVKM. The CDR3 spells CASSLGGSTDTQYF. In nucleotides, the CDR3 is TGTGCCAGCAGTTTAGGGGGGTCCACAGATACGCAGTATTTT.

This sequence joins TRBV14 and TRBJ2-7, with TRBD1 matching over 7 bases. The CDR3 runs 15 residues. Germline V gene lookup returns CDR1 SGHDN and CDR2 FVKESK. The V segment lost 4 bases and the J segment 0 bases; nucleotides outside the gene matches: 6. The CDR3 is CASSPRRGLSYEQYF. The CDR3 DNA reads as TGTGCCAGCAGCCCCCGAAGGGGGCTCTCCTACGAGCAGTACTTC.

The chain links TRBV29-1 to TRBJ2-7; 9 nucleotides line up with TRBD1. Trimming took 6 bases from V and 2 from J; bases not matched to a gene: 5. Germline values: CDR1 SQVTM, CDR2 ANQGSEA. This CDR3 has 13 residues. The CDR3, as DNA: TGCAGCGTACCGGGACAGGGCGCCTACGAGCAGTACTTC. This gives the protein CSVPGQGAYEQYF.

V and J are TRBV7-8 and TRBJ2-3; a possible D gene is TRBD2 (5 bases). Germline V gene lookup returns CDR1 SGHVS and CDR2 FQNEAQ. V lost 3 bases, J lost 3 bases, and 10 bases lay in between. The CDR3 is 14 amino acids. CDR3 nucleotides: TGTGCCAGCAGCTTCGGGAACCCGACAGATACGCAGTATTTT. It encodes CASSFGNPTDTQYF.

The chain is built from TRBV5-1 and TRBJ2-7, with TRBD1 matching over 9 bases. The CDR3 is made up of 17 amino acids. From germline, CDR1 is SGHRS and CDR2 YFSETQ. Losses at the gene ends were 3 bases for V and 3 bases for J; bases not matched to a gene: 13. The CDR3 is CASSWLAGQGGGYEQYF. CDR3 sequence (DNA): TGCGCCAGCAGCTGGCTTGCGGGACAGGGTGGCGGCTACGAGCAGTACTTC.

This clone was found a few times. The rearrangement joins TRBV2 to TRBJ1-2, with TRBD1 matching 10 bases. The junction had 5 bases not matched to a gene; V was cut back by 6 bases and J by 1 base. Germline CDR1 reads SNHLY; CDR2 reads FYNNEI. The CDR3 runs to 15 residues. Here the CDR3 DNA reads TGTGCCAGCAGGGACAGGGGGACTTTTAACTATGGCTACACCTTC. This encodes CASRDRGTFNYGYTF.

V is TRBV7-2 and J is TRBJ2-2, with TRBD2 identical over 9 bases. Trimming took 5 bases from V and 4 from J; bases not matched to a gene: 8. Germline CDR1 SGHTA, CDR2 FQGNSA. CDR3 size: 16 residues. The CDR3 bases are TGTGCCAGCAGCAAACGACTAGCGGCCGGCACCGGGGAGCTGTTTTTT. Translating it yields CASSKRLAAGTGELFF. Based on the CDR3 plus reference TRBV7-2 and TRBJ2-2, the full variable domain is GAGVSQSPSNKVTEKGKDVELRCDPISGHTALYWYRQSLGQGLEFLIYFQGNSAPDKSGLPSDRFSAERTGGSVSTLTIQRTQQEDSAVYLCASSKRLAAGTGELFFGEGSRLTVL.

The chain combines TRBV21-1 with TRBJ1-1. TRBV21-1 is marked as a pseudogene. The CDR3 is made up of 13 amino acids. CDR3 bases: TGTGCCAGCGGCTTGACGGGGAGAGAGGAAGCTTTCTTT. This translates into CASGLTGREEAFF.